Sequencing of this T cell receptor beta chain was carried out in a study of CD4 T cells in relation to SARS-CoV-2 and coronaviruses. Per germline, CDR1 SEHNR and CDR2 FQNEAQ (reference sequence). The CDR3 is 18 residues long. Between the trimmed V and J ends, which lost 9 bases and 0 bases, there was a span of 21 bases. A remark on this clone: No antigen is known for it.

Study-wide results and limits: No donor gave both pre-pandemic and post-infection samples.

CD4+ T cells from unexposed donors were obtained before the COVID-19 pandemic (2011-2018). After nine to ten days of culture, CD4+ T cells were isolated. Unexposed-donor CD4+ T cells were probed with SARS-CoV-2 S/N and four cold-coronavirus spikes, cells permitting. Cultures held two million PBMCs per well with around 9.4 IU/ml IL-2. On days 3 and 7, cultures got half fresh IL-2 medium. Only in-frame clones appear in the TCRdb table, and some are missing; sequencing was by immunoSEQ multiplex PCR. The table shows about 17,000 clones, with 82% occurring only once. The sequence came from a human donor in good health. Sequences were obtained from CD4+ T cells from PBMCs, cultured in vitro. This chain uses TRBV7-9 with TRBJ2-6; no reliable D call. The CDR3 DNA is TGTGCCAGTCCCCGCAAAGCCGCACACAGCTCTGGGGCCAACGTCCTGACTTTC. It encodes CASPRKAAHSSGANVLTF.